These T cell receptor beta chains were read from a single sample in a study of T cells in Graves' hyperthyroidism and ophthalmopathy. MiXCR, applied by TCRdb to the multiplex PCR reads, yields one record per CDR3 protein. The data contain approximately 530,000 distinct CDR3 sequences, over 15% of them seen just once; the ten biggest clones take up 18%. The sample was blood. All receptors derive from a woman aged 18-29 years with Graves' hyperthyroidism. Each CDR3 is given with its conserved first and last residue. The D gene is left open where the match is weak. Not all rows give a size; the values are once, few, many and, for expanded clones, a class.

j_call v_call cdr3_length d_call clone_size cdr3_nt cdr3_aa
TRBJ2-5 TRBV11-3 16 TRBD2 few TGTGCCAGCAGCAGGTCCCTAGCGGGGGTCCAAGAGACCCAGTACTTC CASSRSLAGVQETQYF
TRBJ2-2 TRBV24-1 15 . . TGTGCCACCAGTGACCCCTCACGGAACACCGGGGAGCTGTTTTTT CATSDPSRNTGELFF
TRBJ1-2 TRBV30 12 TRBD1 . TGTGCCTGGAGAAGACAGGGCTATGGCTACACCTTC CAWRRQGYGYTF
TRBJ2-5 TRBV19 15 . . TGTGCCAGTAGTATCAGGTCTAACCTACAAGAGACCCAGTACTTC CASSIRSNLQETQYF
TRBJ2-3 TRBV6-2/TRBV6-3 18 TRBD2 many TGTGCCAGCAGATACCCTCGGACTAGCGGGACCAAGCGGGATACGCAGTATTTT CASRYPRTSGTKRDTQYF
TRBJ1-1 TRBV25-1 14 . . TGTGCCAGCAGTGAATTGGGGGAGGTCACTGAAGCTTTCTTT CASSELGEVTEAFF
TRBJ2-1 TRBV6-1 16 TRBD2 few TGTGCCAGCAGTGAGGGGACTAGCGGAATTTACAATGAGCAGTTCTTC CASSEGTSGIYNEQFF
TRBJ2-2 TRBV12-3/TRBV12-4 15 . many TGTGCCAGCAGTTTTTTGAGCGGAACGGGCGGGGAGCTGTTTTTT CASSFLSGTGGELFF
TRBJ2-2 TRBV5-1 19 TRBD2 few TGCGCCAGCAGCTCCCTCCCGGGACTAGCGGGAGTTCGGACCGGGGAGCTGTTTTTT CASSSLPGLAGVRTGELFF
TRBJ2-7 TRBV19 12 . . TGTGCCAGTAGTATCAAAGGGTACGAGCAGTACTTC CASSIKGYEQYF
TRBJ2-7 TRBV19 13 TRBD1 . TGTGCCACTTCCCGGGACAGGGGGCTCGAGCAGTACTTC CATSRDRGLEQYF
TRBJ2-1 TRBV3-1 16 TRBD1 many TGTGCCAGCAGCCTGCCCCAGGGACAGGGGGGCAATGAGCAGTTCTTC CASSLPQGQGGNEQFF
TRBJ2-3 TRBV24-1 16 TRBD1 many TGTGCCACCAGTGAGTCCGGGACAGGTCGCACAGATACGCAGTATTTT CATSESGTGRTDTQYF
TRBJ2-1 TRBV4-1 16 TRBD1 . TGCGCCAGCAGCCGGCCTACAGGGGACTCCTACAATGAGCAGTTCTTC CASSRPTGDSYNEQFF
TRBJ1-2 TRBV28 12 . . TGTGCCAGCAGAATACTGGGGGATGGCTACACCTTC CASRILGDGYTF
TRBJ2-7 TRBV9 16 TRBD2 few TGTGCCAGCAGCGTAGACGCTAGCGGGGTCTCCTACGAGCAGTACTTC CASSVDASGVSYEQYF
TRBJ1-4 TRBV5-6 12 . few TGTGCCAGCAGCTTGGGGTATGAAAAACTGTTTTTT CASSLGYEKLFF
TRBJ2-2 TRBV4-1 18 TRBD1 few TGCGCCAGCAGCCAAGATAGGAGTCGGACAGGAAACACCGGGGAGCTGTTTTTT CASSQDRSRTGNTGELFF